This is a list of T cell receptor beta chains from one sample in a study of control samples from healthy donors and cancer patients. Libraries were prepared by immunoSEQ multiplex PCR; TCRdb keeps only in-frame clonotypes and omits some of them. This sample carries about 410,000 clones, 90% of them seen once, and the ten largest clones take 6% to 7%. The sequenced material came from PBMCs. These receptor sequences come from a man aged 40-55 years with head and neck cancer. Each CDR3 is given without its conserved first and last residue. A D gene is named only where the DNA matches it firmly.

d_call v_call cdr3_aa
- TRBV6-5 ASSIEGYPYYGYT
- TRBV11-2 ASSSPATPWGGYT
- TRBV28 ASSWGWARTEAF
- TRBV2 ASSGLTANTEAF
- TRBV5-4 ASSTQTGNSYEQY
- TRBV10-1 ASSDPAGSSYEQY
- TRBV7-9 ASSEDTEAF
TRBD1 TRBV11-2 ASSSRGTGEETQY
- TRBV28 ASSLGPGAFGYGYT
- TRBV7-2 ASSLAGFGANVLT
- TRBV3-1/TRBV3-2 ASSLRRADYGYT
- TRBV5-1 ASSLPIGTEAF
- TRBV6-2/TRBV6-3 ASSYGRDTDTQY
- TRBV30 AWSARIDEQY
- TRBV11-2 ASSLVGGANTGELF
- TRBV18 ASSPPRNTEAF
- TRBV27 ASSAPGVGRGYT
- TRBV2 ASSEEEDTTNTGELF
- TRBV7-9 ASSLEGHTEAF
TRBD2 TRBV10-3 AISESGTSGNNEQF
TRBD2 TRBV7-2 ASSLGMTSGGEETQY
- TRBV5-5 ASSLGVGDTGELF
- TRBV6-5 ASSSSGEQF
- TRBV2 ASGVKNYEQY
- TRBV6-2/TRBV6-3 ASSYDGTDTQY
- TRBV25-1 ASSEWLGYGGYT
- TRBV27 ASSSPAGSDTEAF